This is a list of T cell receptor beta chains from one sample in a study of long-term antiretroviral therapy in people with HIV. Sequenced by immunoSEQ multiplex PCR; TCRdb stores in-frame clones only, minus some. The data contain 20,000 to 30,000 clones, 70% to 80% of them singletons. Here the sequenced sample was unsorted PBMCs, taken 1.2 years after starting antiretroviral therapy. Receptors originate from a woman aged 40 to 50 with HIV. Both conserved end residues are part of each CDR3. D genes are given only for firm matches. Clone size is stated in some rows and not others, as once, few, many or a class when expanded.

D gene | J gene | clone size | V gene | CDR3 protein | CDR3 DNA
TRBD2 | TRBJ2-1 | once | TRBV9 | CASTSGDNEQFF | TGTGCCAGCACTAGCGGGGACAATGAGCAGTTCTTC
TRBD2 | TRBJ2-2 | few | TRBV5-1 | CASSSGLAGTGELFF | TGCGCCAGCAGCTCGGGACTAGCGGGAACCGGGGAGCTGTTTTTT
TRBD2 | TRBJ2-1 | NA | TRBV10-1 | CASGELAGGYNEQFF | TGCGCCAGCGGAGAACTAGCGGGAGGGTACAATGAGCAGTTCTTC
NA | TRBJ2-3 | NA | TRBV4-3 | CASSLQATTTDTQYF | TGCGCCAGCAGCCTTCAAGCCACCACTACAGATACGCAGTATTTT
NA | TRBJ1-5 | NA | TRBV2 | CASQDRYSNQPQHF | TGTGCCAGCCAGGACAGATATAGCAATCAGCCCCAGCATTTT
NA | TRBJ2-5 | NA | TRBV7-6 | CASSKAPEGGETQYF | TGTGCCAGCAGTAAAGCTCCTGAAGGGGGAGAGACCCAGTACTTC
TRBD2 | TRBJ2-5 | once | TRBV10-3 | CAISEVLGGEETQYF | TGTGCCATCAGTGAGGTACTGGGAGGGGAAGAGACCCAGTACTTC
NA | TRBJ1-5 | NA | TRBV19 | CASSITDEGGPQHF | TGTGCCAGTAGTATAACTGACGAAGGGGGGCCCCAGCATTTT
NA | TRBJ1-2 | NA | TRBV6-4 | CASSDTGGYGYTF | TGTGCCAGCAGTGACACCGGGGGCTATGGCTACACCTTC
NA | TRBJ1-3 | NA | TRBV5-8 | CASSLILWVESGNTIYF | TGTGCCAGCAGCTTGATTTTGTGGGTTGAGTCTGGAAACACCATATATTTT